This TCR beta chain was obtained from a study of T-cell reconstitution after alpha-beta-depleted transplantation in children. Study results and limitations: Reportedly, only several hundred clones from non-depleted graft cells drove alpha-beta T-cell counts at about two months.

The library targeted TCRbeta and was prepared with unique molecular identifiers. TCRdb recomputed calls from the PCR reads with MiXCR, one row per CDR3 protein. The sample has approximately 630,000 distinct CDR3 sequences; roughly 13% are singletons. As for this clonotype: Its antigen is unidentified.

The TCR comes from a girl aged 2 to 10 with congenital amegakaryocytic thrombocytopenia, due to receive a stem cell transplant. The specimen was PBMCs, collected before TCRalphabeta/CD19-depleted stem cell transplant.

For the CDR3, the DNA is TGTGCCAGCAACCCTGCAACAGATACGCAGTATTTT. Protein sequence: CASNPATDTQYF. This sequence joins TRBV7-9 and TRBJ2-3; D not certain. The CDR3 runs 12 residues. The V gene's germline CDR1 is SEHNR and CDR2 FQNEAQ (reference sequence). Trimming shortened V by 7 bases and J by 3 bases, and 8 bases separated the two germline ends.